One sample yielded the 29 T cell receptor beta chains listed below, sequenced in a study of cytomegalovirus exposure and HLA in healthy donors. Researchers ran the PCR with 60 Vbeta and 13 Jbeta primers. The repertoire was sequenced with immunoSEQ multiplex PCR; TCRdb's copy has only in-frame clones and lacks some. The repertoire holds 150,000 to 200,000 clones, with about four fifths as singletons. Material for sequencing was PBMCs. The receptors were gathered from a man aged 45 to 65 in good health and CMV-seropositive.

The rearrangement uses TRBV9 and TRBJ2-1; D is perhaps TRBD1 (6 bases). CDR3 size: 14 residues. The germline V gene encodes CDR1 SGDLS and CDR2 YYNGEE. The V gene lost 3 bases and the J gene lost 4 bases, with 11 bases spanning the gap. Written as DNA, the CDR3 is TGTGCCAGCAGCGACCCACAGGGTTACAATGAGCAGTTCTTC. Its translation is CASSDPQGYNEQFF. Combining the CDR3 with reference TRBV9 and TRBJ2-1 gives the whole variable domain DSGVTQTPKHLITATGQRVTLRCSPRSGDLSVYWYQQSLDQGLQFLIQYYNGEERAKGNILERFSAQQFPDLHSELNLSSLELGDSALYFCASSDPQGYNEQFFGPGTRLTVL.

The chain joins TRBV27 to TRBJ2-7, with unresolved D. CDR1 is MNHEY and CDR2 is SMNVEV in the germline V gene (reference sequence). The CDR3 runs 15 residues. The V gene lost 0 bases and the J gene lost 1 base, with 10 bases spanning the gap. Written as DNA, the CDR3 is TGTGCCAGCAGTTTATCCGGTCATAGTTCCTACGAGCAGTACTTC. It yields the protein CASSLSGHSSYEQYF.

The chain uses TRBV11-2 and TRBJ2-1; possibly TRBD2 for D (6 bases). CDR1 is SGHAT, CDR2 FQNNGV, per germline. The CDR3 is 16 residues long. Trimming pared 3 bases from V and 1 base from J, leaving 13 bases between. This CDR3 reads CASSFRLDRSYNEQFF. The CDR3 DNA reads TGTGCCAGCAGCTTTAGACTAGATAGGTCCTACAATGAGCAGTTCTTC.

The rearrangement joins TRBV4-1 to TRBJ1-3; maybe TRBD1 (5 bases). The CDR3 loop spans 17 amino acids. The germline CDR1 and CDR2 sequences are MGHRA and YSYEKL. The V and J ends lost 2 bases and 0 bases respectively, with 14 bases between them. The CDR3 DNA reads TGCGCCAGCAGCCAAAGTCAGGGAACCTTCTCTGGAAACACCATATATTTT. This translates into CASSQSQGTFSGNTIYF.

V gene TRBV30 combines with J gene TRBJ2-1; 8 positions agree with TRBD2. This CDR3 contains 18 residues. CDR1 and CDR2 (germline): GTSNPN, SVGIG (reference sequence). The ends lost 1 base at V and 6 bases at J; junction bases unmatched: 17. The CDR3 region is CAWSETPIAGYIGNEQFF. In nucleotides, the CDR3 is TGTGCCTGGAGTGAGACCCCGATAGCGGGATACATTGGCAATGAGCAGTTCTTC. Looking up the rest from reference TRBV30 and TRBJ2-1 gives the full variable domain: SQTIHQWPATLVQPVGSPLSLECTVEGTSNPNLYWYRQAAGRGLQLLFYSVGIGQISSEVPQNLSASRPQDRQFILSSKKLLLSDSGFYLCAWSETPIAGYIGNEQFFGPGTRLTVL.

This CDR3 is CASALRRGYNEQFF. The CDR3 nucleotides are TGTGCCAGCGCCCTGAGGAGGGGCTACAATGAGCAGTTCTTC. This sequence joins TRBV27 and TRBJ2-1; D may be TRBD2 (6 bases). Per germline, CDR1 MNHEY and CDR2 SMNVEV (reference sequence). CDR3 length: 14 amino acids. Trimming shortened V by 8 bases and J by 3 bases, and 14 bases separated the two germline ends.

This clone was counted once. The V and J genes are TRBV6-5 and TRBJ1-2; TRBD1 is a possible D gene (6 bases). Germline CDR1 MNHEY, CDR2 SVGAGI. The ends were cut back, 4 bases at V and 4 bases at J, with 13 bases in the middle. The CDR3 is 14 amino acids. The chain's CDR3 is CASSFSDSVYGYTF. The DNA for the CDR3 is TGTGCCAGCAGTTTTTCGGACAGTGTCTATGGCTACACCTTC.

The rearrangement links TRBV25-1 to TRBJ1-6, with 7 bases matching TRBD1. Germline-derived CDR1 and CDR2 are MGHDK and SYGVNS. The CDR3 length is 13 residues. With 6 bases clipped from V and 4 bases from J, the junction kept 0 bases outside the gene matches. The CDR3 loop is CASRGQYNSPLHF. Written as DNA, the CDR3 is TGTGCCAGCAGGGGACAGTATAATTCACCCCTCCACTTT.

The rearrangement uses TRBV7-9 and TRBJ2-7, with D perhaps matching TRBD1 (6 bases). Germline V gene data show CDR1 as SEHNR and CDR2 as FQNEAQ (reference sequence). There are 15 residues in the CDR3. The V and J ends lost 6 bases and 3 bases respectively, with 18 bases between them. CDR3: CASSPPAIQGYEQYF. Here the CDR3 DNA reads TGTGCCAGCAGTCCTCCCGCCATACAGGGCTACGAGCAGTACTTC.

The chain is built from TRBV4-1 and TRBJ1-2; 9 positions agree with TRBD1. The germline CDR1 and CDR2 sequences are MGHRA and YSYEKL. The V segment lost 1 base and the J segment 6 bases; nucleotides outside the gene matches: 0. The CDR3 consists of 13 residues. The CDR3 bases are TGCGCCAGCAGCCAAGGGACAGGGGATGGCTACACCTTC. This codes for CASSQGTGDGYTF.

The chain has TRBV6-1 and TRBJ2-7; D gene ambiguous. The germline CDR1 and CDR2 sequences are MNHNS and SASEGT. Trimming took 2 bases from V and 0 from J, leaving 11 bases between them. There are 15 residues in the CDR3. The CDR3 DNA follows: TGTGCCAGCAGTGAATCCGGTATGAGCTCCTACGAGCAGTACTTC. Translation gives CASSESGMSSYEQYF.

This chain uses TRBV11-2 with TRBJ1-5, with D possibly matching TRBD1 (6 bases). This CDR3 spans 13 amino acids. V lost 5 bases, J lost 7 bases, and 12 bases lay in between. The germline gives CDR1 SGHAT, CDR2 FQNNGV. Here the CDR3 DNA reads TGTGCCAGCAGCACAGGGTATGGACAGCCCCAGCATTTT. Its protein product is CASSTGYGQPQHF.

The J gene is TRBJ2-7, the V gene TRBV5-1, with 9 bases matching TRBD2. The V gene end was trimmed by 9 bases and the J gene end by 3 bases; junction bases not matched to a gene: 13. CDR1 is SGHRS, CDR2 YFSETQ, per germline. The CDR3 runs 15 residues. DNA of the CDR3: TGCGCCACCTCCCCCGGCGGGAGGGCCGTCTACGAGCAGTACTTC. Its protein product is CATSPGGRAVYEQYF.

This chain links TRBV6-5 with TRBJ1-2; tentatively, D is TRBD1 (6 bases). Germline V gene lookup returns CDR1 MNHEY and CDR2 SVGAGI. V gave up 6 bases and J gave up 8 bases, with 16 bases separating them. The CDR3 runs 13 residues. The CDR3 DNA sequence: TGTGCCAGCAGGGGGGGGCAGGGACGAGGCTACACCTTC. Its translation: CASRGGQGRGYTF.

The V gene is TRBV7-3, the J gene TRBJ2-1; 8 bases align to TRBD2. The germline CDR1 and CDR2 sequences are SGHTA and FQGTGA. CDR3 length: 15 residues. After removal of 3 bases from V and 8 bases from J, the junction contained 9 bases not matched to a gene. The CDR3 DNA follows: TGTGCCAGCAGCTTGGGTCGACTAGCGAACGATGAGCAGTTCTTC. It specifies CASSLGRLANDEQFF. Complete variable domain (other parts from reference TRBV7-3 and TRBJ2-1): GAGVSQTPSNKVTEKGKYVELRCDPISGHTALYWYRQSLGQGPEFLIYFQGTGAADDSGLPNDRFFAVRPEGSVSTLKIQRTERGDSAVYLCASSLGRLANDEQFFGPGTRLTVL.

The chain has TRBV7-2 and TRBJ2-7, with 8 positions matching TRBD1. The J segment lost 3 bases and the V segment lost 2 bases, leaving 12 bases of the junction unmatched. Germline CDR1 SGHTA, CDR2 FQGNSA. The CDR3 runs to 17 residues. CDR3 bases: TGTGCCAGCAGCTTAACCGCTGGACAGGGATCCTACTACGAGCAGTACTTC. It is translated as CASSLTAGQGSYYEQYF. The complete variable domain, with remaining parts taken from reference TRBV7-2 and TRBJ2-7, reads GAGVSQSPSNKVTEKGKDVELRCDPISGHTALYWYRQSLGQGLEFLIYFQGNSAPDKSGLPSDRFSAERTGGSVSTLTIQRTQQEDSAVYLCASSLTAGQGSYYEQYFGPGTRLTVT.

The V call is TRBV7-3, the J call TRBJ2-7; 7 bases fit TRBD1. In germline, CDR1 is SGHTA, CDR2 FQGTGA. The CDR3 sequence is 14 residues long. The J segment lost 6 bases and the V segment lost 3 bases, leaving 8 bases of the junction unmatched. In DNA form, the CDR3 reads TGTGCCAGCAGCTTTGACAGGGTCGCCATCGAGCAGTACTTC. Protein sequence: CASSFDRVAIEQYF.

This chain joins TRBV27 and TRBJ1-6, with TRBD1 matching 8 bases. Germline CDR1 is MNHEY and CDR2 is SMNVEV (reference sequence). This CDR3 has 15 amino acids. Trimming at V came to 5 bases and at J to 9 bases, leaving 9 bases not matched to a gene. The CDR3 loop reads CASSRPDRASSPLHF. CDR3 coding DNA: TGTGCCAGCAGTAGGCCGGACAGGGCAAGTTCACCCCTCCACTTT.

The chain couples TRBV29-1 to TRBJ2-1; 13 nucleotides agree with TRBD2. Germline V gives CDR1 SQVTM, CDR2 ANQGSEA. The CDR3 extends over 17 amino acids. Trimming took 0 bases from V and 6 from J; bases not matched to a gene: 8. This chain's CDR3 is CSVEDNRTSGRINEQFF. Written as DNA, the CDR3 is TGCAGCGTTGAAGATAACCGGACTAGCGGGAGAATCAATGAGCAGTTCTTC.

CDR3 nucleotide sequence: TGTGCCATCAGTCAACAGACCACAGATACGCAGTATTTT. It is translated as CAISQQTTDTQYF. The rearrangement joins TRBV10-3 to TRBJ2-3; D uncertain. The CDR3 totals 13 residues. Trimming took 5 bases from V and 2 from J, leaving 8 bases between them. Germline V gene sequence: CDR1 ENHRY, CDR2 SYGVKD.

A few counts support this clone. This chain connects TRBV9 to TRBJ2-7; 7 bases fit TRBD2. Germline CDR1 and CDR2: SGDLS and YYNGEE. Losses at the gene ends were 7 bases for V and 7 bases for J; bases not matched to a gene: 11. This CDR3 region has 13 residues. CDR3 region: CASGSGAGREQYF. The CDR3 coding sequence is TGTGCCAGCGGGAGCGGGGCGGGACGGGAGCAGTACTTC.

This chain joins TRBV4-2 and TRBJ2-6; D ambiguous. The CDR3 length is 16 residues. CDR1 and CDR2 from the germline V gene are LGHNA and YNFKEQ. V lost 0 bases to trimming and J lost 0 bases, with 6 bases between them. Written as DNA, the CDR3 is TGTGCCAGCAGCCAAGACTCGGTCTCTGGGGCCAACGTCCTGACTTTC. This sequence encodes CASSQDSVSGANVLTF.

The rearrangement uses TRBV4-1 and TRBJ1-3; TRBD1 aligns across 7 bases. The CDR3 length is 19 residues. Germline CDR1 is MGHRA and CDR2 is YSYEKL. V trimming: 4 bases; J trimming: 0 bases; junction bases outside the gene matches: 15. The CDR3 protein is CASSLGQVVGQNSGNTIYF. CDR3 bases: TGCGCCAGCAGCCTTGGACAGGTAGTTGGGCAGAACTCTGGAAACACCATATATTTT.

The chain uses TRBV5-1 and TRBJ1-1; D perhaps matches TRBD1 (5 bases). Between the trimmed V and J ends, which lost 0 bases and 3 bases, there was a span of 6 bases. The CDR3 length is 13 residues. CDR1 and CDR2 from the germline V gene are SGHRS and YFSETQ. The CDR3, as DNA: TGCGCCAGCAGCTTGGCGGGGGACACTGAAGCTTTCTTT. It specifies CASSLAGDTEAFF.

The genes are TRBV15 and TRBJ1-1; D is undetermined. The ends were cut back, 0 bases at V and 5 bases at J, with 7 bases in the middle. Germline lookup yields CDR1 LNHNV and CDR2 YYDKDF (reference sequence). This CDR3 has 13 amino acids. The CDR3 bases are TGTGCCACCAGCAGAGATCCGGTTACTGAAGCTTTCTTT. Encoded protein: CATSRDPVTEAFF.

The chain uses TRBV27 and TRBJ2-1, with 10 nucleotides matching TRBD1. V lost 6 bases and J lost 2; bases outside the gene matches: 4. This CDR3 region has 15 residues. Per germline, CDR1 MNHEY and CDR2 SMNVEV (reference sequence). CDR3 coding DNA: TGTGCCAGCAGCCCCGGGACAGGGGCCTACAATGAGCAGTTCTTC. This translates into CASSPGTGAYNEQFF.

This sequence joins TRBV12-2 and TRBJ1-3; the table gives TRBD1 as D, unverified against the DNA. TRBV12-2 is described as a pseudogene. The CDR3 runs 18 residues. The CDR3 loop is CASRISSPRQLSGNTIYF. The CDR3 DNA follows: TGTGCAAGTCGCATTAGCTCCCCCCGACAGCTCTCTGGAAACACCATATATTTT.

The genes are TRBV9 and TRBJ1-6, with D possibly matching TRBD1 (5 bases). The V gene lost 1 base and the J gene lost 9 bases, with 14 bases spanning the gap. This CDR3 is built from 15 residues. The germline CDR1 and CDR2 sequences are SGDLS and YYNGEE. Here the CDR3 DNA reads TGTGCCAGCAGCGTATTCTCAGGGCTCGGTTCACCCCTCCACTTT. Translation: CASSVFSGLGSPLHF.

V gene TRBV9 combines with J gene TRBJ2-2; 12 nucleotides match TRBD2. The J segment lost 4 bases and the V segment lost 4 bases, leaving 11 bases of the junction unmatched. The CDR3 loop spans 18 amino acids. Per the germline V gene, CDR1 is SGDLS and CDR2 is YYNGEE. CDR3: CASSTRQTSGSLTGELFF. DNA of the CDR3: TGTGCCAGCAGCACACGCCAGACTAGCGGGAGTCTCACCGGGGAGCTGTTTTTT.